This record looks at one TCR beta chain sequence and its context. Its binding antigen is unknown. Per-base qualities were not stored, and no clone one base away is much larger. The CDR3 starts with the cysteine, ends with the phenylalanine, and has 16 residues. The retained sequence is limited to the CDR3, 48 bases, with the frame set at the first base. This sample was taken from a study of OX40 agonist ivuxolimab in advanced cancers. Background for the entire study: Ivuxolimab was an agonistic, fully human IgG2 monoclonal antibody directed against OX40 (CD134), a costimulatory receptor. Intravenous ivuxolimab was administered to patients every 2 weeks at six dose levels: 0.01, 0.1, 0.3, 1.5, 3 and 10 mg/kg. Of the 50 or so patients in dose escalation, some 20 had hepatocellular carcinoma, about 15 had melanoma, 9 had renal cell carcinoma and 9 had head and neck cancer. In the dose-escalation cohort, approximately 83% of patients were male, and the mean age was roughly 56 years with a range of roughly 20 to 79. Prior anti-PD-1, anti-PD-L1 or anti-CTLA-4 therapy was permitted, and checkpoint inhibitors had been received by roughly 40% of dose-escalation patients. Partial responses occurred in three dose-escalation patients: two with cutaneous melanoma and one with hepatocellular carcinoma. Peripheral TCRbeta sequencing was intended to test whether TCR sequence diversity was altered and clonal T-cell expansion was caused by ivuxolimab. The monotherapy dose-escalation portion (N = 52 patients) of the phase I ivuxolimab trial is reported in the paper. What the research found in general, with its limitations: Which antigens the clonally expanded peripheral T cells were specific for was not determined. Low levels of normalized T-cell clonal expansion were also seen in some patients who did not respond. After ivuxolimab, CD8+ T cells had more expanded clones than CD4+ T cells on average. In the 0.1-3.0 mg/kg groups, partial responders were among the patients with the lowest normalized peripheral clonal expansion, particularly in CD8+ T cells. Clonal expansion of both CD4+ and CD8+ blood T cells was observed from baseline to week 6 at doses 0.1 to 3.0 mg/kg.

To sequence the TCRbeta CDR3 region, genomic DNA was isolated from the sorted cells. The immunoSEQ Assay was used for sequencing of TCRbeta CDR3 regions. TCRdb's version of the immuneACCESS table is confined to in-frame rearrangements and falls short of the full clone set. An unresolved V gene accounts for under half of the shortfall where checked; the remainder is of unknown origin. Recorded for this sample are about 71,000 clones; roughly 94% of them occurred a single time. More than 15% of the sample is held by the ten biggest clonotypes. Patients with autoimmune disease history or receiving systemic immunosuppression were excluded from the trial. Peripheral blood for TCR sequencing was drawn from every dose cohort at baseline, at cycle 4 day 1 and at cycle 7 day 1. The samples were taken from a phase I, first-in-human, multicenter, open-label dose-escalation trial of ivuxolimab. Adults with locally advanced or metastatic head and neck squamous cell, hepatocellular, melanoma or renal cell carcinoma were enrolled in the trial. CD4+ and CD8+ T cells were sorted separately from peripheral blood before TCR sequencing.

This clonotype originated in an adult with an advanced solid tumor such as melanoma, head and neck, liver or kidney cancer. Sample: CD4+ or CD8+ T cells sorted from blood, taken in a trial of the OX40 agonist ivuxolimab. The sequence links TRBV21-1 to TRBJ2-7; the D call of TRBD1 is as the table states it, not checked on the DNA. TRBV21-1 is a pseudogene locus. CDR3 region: CASSNKPGQGGDEQYF. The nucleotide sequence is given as TGTGCCAGCAGCAATAAACCGGGACAGGGGGGCGACGAGCAGTACTTC.